This T cell receptor (beta chain) emerged from a study of blood T cell repertoires in COVID-19. Study in general: Samples of COVID-19 (acute and convalescent) were obtained from the United States, Italy and Spain. T cells, B-cell-depleted T cells, or PBMCs supplied cDNA or gDNA.

Per the germline V gene, CDR1 is GTSNPN and CDR2 is SVGIG (reference sequence). The CDR3 has 13 amino acids. Trimming took off 6 bases at V and 3 bases at J, with 14 bases between the two ends. Authors' methods: Reference gene primers were amplified, and this amplification served to estimate nucleated cell counts. Repertoires were generated with immunoSEQ multiplex PCR, while TCRdb's copy carries only in-frame clones and drops some. That table is the source of V, J and clone size, and D and trimming were worked out from the DNA. The table records about 270,000 clones, around 92% of them present only once. Patients at the Seattle site were enrolled during active infection and followed longitudinally.

This chain connects TRBV30 to TRBJ1-2; perhaps TRBD1 as D (6 bases). The receptor was derived from a person between 18 and 35 years old with COVID-19, enrolled during active disease. Sequenced input: peripheral blood. The CDR3 DNA reads TGTGCCTGCACACAGGGAGCGGACTATGGCTACACCTTC. Encoded protein: CACTQGADYGYTF.